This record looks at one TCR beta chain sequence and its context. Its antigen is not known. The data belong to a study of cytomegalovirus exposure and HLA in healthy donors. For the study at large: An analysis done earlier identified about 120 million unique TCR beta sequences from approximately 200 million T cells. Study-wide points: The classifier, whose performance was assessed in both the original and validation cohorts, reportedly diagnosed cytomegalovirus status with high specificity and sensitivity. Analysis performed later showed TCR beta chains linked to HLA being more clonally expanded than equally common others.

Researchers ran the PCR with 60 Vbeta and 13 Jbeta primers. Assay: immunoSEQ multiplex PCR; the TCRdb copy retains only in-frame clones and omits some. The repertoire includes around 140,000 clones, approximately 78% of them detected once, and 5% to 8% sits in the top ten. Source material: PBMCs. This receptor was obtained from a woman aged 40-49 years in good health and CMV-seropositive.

CDR3 in amino acids: CASSQYSGGQYEQYF. The CDR3 bases are TGTGCCAGCAGCCAATACTCCGGCGGGCAGTACGAGCAGTACTTC. The genes are TRBV6-1 and TRBJ2-7; a possible D gene is TRBD2 (5 bases). Germline V CDR1 and CDR2: MNHNS, SASEGT. Deletions cut 6 bases from V and 4 bases from J, with 19 bases between. The CDR3 runs 15 residues.